This entry concerns a single TCR beta chain. This CDR3 region has 13 residues. Per germline, CDR1 MGHDK and CDR2 SYGVNS. Trimming cost V 8 bases and J 6 bases; bases outside gene matches: 6. The data are from a study of blood T cell repertoires in COVID-19. The overall study: Samples of COVID-19 (acute and convalescent) were obtained from the United States, Italy and Spain.

Original processing notes: Reference gene primer amplification yielded estimated nucleated cell counts. Generated by immunoSEQ multiplex PCR, the TCRdb table keeps only in-frame clones and is missing some. The D gene and trimming were derived from the DNA, and the V and J assignments and clone size from that table. The sample shows some 180,000 clones, approximately 86% of them seen only once. Seattle cases were enrolled at active infection and followed longitudinally. The sample comprised peripheral blood. The chain has TRBV25-1 and TRBJ1-4; 7 nucleotides agree with TRBD1. The sequence was obtained from a woman older than 75 with COVID-19, enrolled during active disease. The CDR3 loop is CASRDSIYEKLFF. In DNA, the CDR3 is TGTGCCAGCCGGGACAGTATTTATGAAAAACTGTTTTTT.